A single sample is the source of the 28 T cell receptor beta chains below, sequenced in a study of T cells in localized non-small cell lung cancer. This table comes from immunoSEQ multiplex PCR, and its TCRdb copy is limited to in-frame clones, with some not included. The sample has roughly 15,000 clones; around 83% are singletons. The source was peripheral blood, collected before any cancer treatment. The receptors derive from a woman aged 35 to 69 with stage I lung adenocarcinoma.

The chain links TRBV29-1 to TRBJ2-5; D not resolved. CDR1 SQVTM and CDR2 ANQGSEA come from the germline V gene. Trimming removed 4 bases from V and 1 base from J, with 7 bases in between. The CDR3 sequence is 12 residues long. The CDR3 region is CSVAVRQETQYF. The CDR3 bases are TGCAGCGTTGCCGTGCGCCAAGAGACCCAGTACTTC.

This chain uses TRBV30 with TRBJ2-1; 7 bases align to TRBD2. The junction had 9 bases not matched to a gene; V was cut back by 3 bases and J by 1 base. Germline CDR1 reads GTSNPN; CDR2 reads SVGIG (reference sequence). The CDR3 has 16 residues. CDR3 protein: CAWRGGVPGSYNEQFF. The CDR3 DNA is TGTGCCTGGAGGGGAGGGGTCCCGGGATCCTACAATGAGCAGTTCTTC.

This chain uses TRBV4-1 with TRBJ1-5, with no clear D. Trimming removed 1 base from V and 4 bases from J, with 20 bases in between. The germline gives CDR1 MGHRA, CDR2 YSYEKL. The CDR3 extends over 18 amino acids. The CDR3 spells CASSQAGKAVTPNQPQHF. As DNA, the CDR3 is TGCGCCAGCAGCCAAGCCGGGAAGGCGGTCACACCTAATCAGCCCCAGCATTTT.

The chain joins TRBV27 to TRBJ2-3; the match to TRBD2 covers 11 bases. Germline CDR1 is MNHEY and CDR2 is SMNVEV (reference sequence). V shed 2 bases and J 7 bases; nucleotides not matched to a gene: 8. The CDR3 is made up of 16 amino acids. This CDR3 is CASSLRGSGRVNTQYF. CDR3 DNA sequence: TGTGCCAGCAGTTTACGGGGTAGCGGGAGGGTAAATACGCAGTATTTT.

The chain couples TRBV28 to TRBJ1-5, with 8 bases aligning to TRBD1. The CDR3 loop spans 15 amino acids. CDR1 and CDR2 (germline): MDHEN, SYDVKM. V dropped 5 bases and J dropped 0; count of bases not matched to a gene: 3. CDR3 sequence reads: CASSLTGASNQPQHF. For the CDR3, the DNA is TGTGCCAGCAGTCTGACAGGGGCTAGCAATCAGCCCCAGCATTTT.

With respect to this clone: Here the CDR3 omits its conserved ending phenylalanine or tryptophan, so a read error is the likely source. No DNA is shown, since the ends of the CDR3 on it are uncertain; the CDR3 is the one TCRdb lists. V and J are TRBV7-3 and TRBJ1-5; the DNA was not used to check the table's D call, TRBD1. The CDR3 length is 16 residues, termini included. Germline V gives CDR1 SGHTA, CDR2 FQGTGA. The CDR3 sequence is CASSSGYRDRLRPFTV.

This sequence joins TRBV11-1 and TRBJ2-7, with a tentative D call TRBD2 (6 bases). Trimming took off 7 bases at V and 1 base at J, with 14 bases between the two ends. The CDR3 is 14 amino acids. In germline, CDR1 is SGHAT, CDR2 FQDESV (reference sequence). The CDR3, as DNA: TGTGCCAGCACAAAAATGGGGGGATCCTACGAGCAGTACTTC. Residues: CASTKMGGSYEQYF. The full variable domain, rest sourced from reference TRBV11-1 and TRBJ2-7, is EAEVAQSPRYKITEKSQAVAFWCDPISGHATLYWYRQILGQGPELLVQFQDESVVDDSQLPKDRFSAERLKGVDSTLKIQPAELGDSAMYLCASTKMGGSYEQYFGPGTRLTVT.

The chain has TRBV6-1 and TRBJ2-3; D is uncertain. Germline values: CDR1 MNHNS, CDR2 SASEGT. The CDR3 runs 18 residues. Trimming pared 2 bases from V and 0 bases from J, leaving 18 bases between. The CDR3 loop reads CASSELVWQSLSTDTQYF. The CDR3 nucleotides read TGTGCCAGCAGTGAATTAGTGTGGCAGTCTCTTAGCACAGATACGCAGTATTTT.

The rearrangement uses TRBV28 and TRBJ1-4, with TRBD1 as a possible D gene (5 bases). The V and J ends lost 7 bases and 3 bases respectively, with 9 bases between them. The germline V gene has CDR1 MDHEN and CDR2 SYDVKM. CDR3 size: 13 residues. The CDR3 loop is CASTLGPNEKLFF. The CDR3 nucleotides read TGTGCCAGCACCTTGGGGCCTAATGAAAAACTGTTTTTT. The whole variable domain, remainder taken from reference TRBV28 and TRBJ1-4, is DVKVTQSSRYLVKRTGEKVFLECVQDMDHENMFWYRQDPGLGLRLIYFSYDVKMKEKGDIPEGYSVSREKKERFSLILESASTNQTSMYLCASTLGPNEKLFFGSGTQLSVL.

The chain joins TRBV9 to TRBJ2-1; no reliable D call. The V end was cut by 0 bases, the J end by 4 bases, with 2 bases between. The CDR3 runs to 12 residues. Germline V lookup: CDR1 SGDLS, CDR2 YYNGEE. The CDR3 DNA reads TGTGCCAGCAGCGTAGATTACAATGAGCAGTTCTTC. Translated: CASSVDYNEQFF.

This clone showed up just once. The V gene is TRBV27, the J gene TRBJ1-1; 7 nucleotides agree with TRBD1. Trimming cost V 5 bases and J 1 base; bases outside gene matches: 4. Looked up from germline, CDR1 is MNHEY and CDR2 is SMNVEV (reference sequence). The CDR3 spans 14 residues. CDR3 bases: TGTGCCAGCAGTACAGGGGAGGGGAACACTGAAGCTTTCTTT. It encodes CASSTGEGNTEAFF.

This chain links TRBV10-3 with TRBJ1-5, with D hard to call. V shed 11 bases and J shed 7 bases, with 12 bases lying between them. Germline CDR1 ENHRY, CDR2 SYGVKD. This CDR3 comprises 11 residues. The CDR3 DNA reads as TGTGCCCACCCGGCGGGGCAGCCCCAGCATTTT. Translation gives CAHPAGQPQHF.

This clone was detected only once. The V call is TRBV9, the J call TRBJ2-7, with D maybe TRBD1 (6 bases). The V end was cut by 0 bases, the J end by 7 bases, with 11 bases between. Germline V gene lookup returns CDR1 SGDLS and CDR2 YYNGEE. This CDR3 has 13 residues. The CDR3 loop is CASSVGAGTEQYF. CDR3 DNA sequence: TGTGCCAGCAGCGTAGGCGCAGGGACAGAGCAGTACTTC. The full variable domain, in which reference TRBV9 and TRBJ2-7 provide the parts outside the CDR3, is DSGVTQTPKHLITATGQRVTLRCSPRSGDLSVYWYQQSLDQGLQFLIQYYNGEERAKGNILERFSAQQFPDLHSELNLSSLELGDSALYFCASSVGAGTEQYFGPGTRLTVT.

The V call is TRBV4-2, the J call TRBJ2-6, with TRBD1 identical over 12 bases. This CDR3 region has 21 residues. The ends lost 2 bases at V and 4 bases at J; junction bases unmatched: 15. From germline, CDR1 is LGHNA and CDR2 YNFKEQ. For the CDR3, the DNA is TGTGCCAGCAGCCAAACATTAGAACCGGGGACAGGGGGCGCCGGGGCCAACGTCCTGACTTTC. Translation gives CASSQTLEPGTGGAGANVLTF.

The chain joins TRBV10-3 to TRBJ1-6; 7 bases are a match to TRBD1. Trimming took 6 bases from V and 10 from J; bases not matched to a gene: 9. Per germline, CDR1 ENHRY and CDR2 SYGVKD. This CDR3 region has 14 residues. The CDR3 nucleotides read TGTGCCATCAGCCAACAGGGGTCGGGATCACCCCTCCACTTT. It is translated as CAISQQGSGSPLHF.

The CDR3 DNA reads as TGTGCCAGCAGCTTAGCGGGGGGGCCTTTCACCGGGGAGCTGTTTTTT. Translation gives CASSLAGGPFTGELFF. This rearrangement joins TRBV11-3 to TRBJ2-2, with TRBD2 matching over 8 bases. Trimming at V came to 1 base and at J to 4 bases, leaving 5 bases not matched to a gene. Germline V gene lookup returns CDR1 SGHNT and CDR2 YENEEA. The CDR3 consists of 16 residues.

This chain links TRBV2 with TRBJ2-5, with D possibly being TRBD2 (6 bases). The CDR3 loop spans 15 amino acids. From germline, CDR1 is SNHLY and CDR2 FYNNEI. Trimming removed 4 bases at V and 0 bases at J, with 12 bases between. In nucleotides, the CDR3 is TGTGCCAGCAGTGGGGGACTCGGGTACCAAGAGACCCAGTACTTC. Translated: CASSGGLGYQETQYF.

This clone occurred once. The rearrangement links TRBV28 to TRBJ1-1, with D uncertain. The CDR3 totals 12 residues. Germline CDR1 is MDHEN and CDR2 is SYDVKM. V lost 4 bases and J 9 bases, leaving 12 bases between the germline ends. CDR3 bases: TGTGCCAGCAGTTCCTTTGGGTTCCAAGCTTTCTTT. This codes for CASSSFGFQAFF.

The V gene is TRBV5-1, the J gene TRBJ2-1; 8 bases are a match to TRBD2. Germline V lookup: CDR1 SGHRS, CDR2 YFSETQ. With V trimmed by 2 bases and J by 8 bases, 6 bases remained unmatched. There are 14 residues in the CDR3. The CDR3: CASSLGGGIDEQFF. CDR3 bases: TGCGCCAGCAGCTTAGGCGGGGGGATTGATGAGCAGTTCTTC.

V usage is TRBV4-1 and J usage is TRBJ1-5; a weak D match, TRBD1 (5 bases). This CDR3 spans 17 amino acids. Trimming took 2 bases from V and 6 from J, leaving 20 bases between them. CDR1 and CDR2 (germline): MGHRA, YSYEKL. The CDR3 nucleotides are TGCGCCAGCAGCCAATTCGCCCGCAGGGATTCAGGTCAGCCCCAGCATTTT. Amino acids: CASSQFARRDSGQPQHF.

This chain links TRBV2 with TRBJ2-7; the match to TRBD2 covers 15 bases. Per the germline V gene, CDR1 is SNHLY and CDR2 is FYNNEI. There are 17 residues in the CDR3. V shed 8 bases, J shed 0 bases, and the junction held 8 bases outside the gene matches. CDR3 sequence (DNA): TGTGCCAGCCTGAAGGGACTAGCGGGGGGACACTCCTACGAGCAGTACTTC. It specifies CASLKGLAGGHSYEQYF.

This chain links TRBV7-2 with TRBJ1-1, with TRBD1 matching 9 bases. CDR3 length: 14 amino acids. Per the germline V gene, CDR1 is SGHTA and CDR2 is FQGNSA. Germline trimming cut 6 bases from V and 5 bases from J; bases unmatched to any gene: 7. The CDR3 DNA sequence: TGTGCCAGCAGACCGGACAGGGGTAGTACTGAAGCTTTCTTT. Translation gives CASRPDRGSTEAFF.

The chain has TRBV29-1 and TRBJ2-1, with 9 bases matching TRBD2. With V trimmed by 3 bases and J by 9 bases, 0 bases remained unmatched. This CDR3 is built from 11 residues. The germline CDR1 and CDR2 sequences are SQVTM and ANQGSEA. The CDR3 region has the DNA TGCAGCGTTGAGGGACTAGCTGAGCAGTTCTTC. Its translation: CSVEGLAEQFF.

This clone was seen a single time. The chain uses TRBV5-1 and TRBJ2-1; TRBD2 matches at 14 bases. V trimming: 2 bases; J trimming: 8 bases; junction bases outside the gene matches: 9. Germline CDR1 is SGHRS and CDR2 is YFSETQ. This CDR3 has 17 amino acids. The CDR3 protein is CASSLTGTSGGQDEQFF. For the CDR3, the DNA is TGCGCCAGCAGCTTAACCGGGACTAGCGGGGGCCAGGATGAGCAGTTCTTC. Full variable domain (missing parts from reference TRBV5-1 and TRBJ2-1): KAGVTQTPRYLIKTRGQQVTLSCSPISGHRSVSWYQQTPGQGLQFLFEYFSETQRNKGNFPGRFSGRQFSNSRSEMNVSTLELGDSALYLCASSLTGTSGGQDEQFFGPGTRLTVL.

The genes are TRBV10-3 and TRBJ1-3; no reliable D call. Looked up from germline, CDR1 is ENHRY and CDR2 is SYGVKD. The length of the CDR3 is 15 residues. V shed 4 bases and J shed 0 bases, with 10 bases lying between them. CDR3 in DNA: TGTGCCATCAGTGGGGCCGTCAGCTCTGGAAACACCATATATTTT. Residues: CAISGAVSSGNTIYF.

The V gene is TRBV4-2, the J gene TRBJ1-1; D not certain. The length of the CDR3 is 14 residues. Deletions cut 5 bases from V and 0 bases from J, with 10 bases between. CDR1 is LGHNA and CDR2 is YNFKEQ in the germline V gene. The DNA for the CDR3 is TGTGCCAGCAGCTCAGAACCCGTGAACACTGAAGCTTTCTTT. It is translated as CASSSEPVNTEAFF.

This sequence joins TRBV29-1 and TRBJ2-7, with D perhaps TRBD2 (6 bases). The CDR3 is 13 amino acids. V was trimmed by 1 base and J by 6 bases, leaving 13 bases between them. The germline CDR1 and CDR2 sequences are SQVTM and ANQGSEA. In DNA, the CDR3 is TGCAGCGTTGAAGGGGACCTGCGGGGCGAGCAGTACTTC. This encodes CSVEGDLRGEQYF.

Written as DNA, the CDR3 is TGTGCCAGCAGCACTCGACAGGGGGCCAATCAGCCCCAGCATTTT. This translates into CASSTRQGANQPQHF. This rearrangement joins TRBV5-6 to TRBJ1-5, with 10 bases lining up with TRBD1. The V gene's germline CDR1 is SGHDT and CDR2 YYEEEE. CDR3 size: 15 residues. Unmatched junction bases numbered 4, after V lost 4 bases and J lost 3 bases.